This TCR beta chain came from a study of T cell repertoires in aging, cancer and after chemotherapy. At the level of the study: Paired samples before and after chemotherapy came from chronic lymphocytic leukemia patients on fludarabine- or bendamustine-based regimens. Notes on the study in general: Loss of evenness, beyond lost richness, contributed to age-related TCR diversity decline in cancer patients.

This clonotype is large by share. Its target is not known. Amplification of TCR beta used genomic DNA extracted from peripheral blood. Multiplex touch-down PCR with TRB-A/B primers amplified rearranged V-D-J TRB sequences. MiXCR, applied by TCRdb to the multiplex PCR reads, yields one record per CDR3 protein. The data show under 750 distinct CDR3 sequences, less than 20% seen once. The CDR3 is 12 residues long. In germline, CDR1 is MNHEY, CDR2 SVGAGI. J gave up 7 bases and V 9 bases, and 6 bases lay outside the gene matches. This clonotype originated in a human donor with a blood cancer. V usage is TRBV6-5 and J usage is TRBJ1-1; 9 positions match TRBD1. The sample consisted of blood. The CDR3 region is CASKDRGDEAFF. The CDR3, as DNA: TGTGCCAGTAAGGACAGGGGTGATGAAGCTTTCTTT.